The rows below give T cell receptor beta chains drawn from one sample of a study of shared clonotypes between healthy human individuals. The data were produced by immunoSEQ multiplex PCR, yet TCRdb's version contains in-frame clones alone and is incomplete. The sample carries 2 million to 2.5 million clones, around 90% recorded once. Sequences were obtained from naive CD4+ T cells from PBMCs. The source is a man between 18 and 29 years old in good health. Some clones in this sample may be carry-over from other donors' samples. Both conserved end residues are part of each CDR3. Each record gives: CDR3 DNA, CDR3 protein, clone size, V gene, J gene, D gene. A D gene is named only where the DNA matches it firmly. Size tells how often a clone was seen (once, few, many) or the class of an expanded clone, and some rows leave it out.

TGTGCCAGCAGCTTAGTTGATAGGGCCTATGGCTACACCTTC,CASSLVDRAYGYTF,-,TRBV7-4,TRBJ1-2,-
TGTGCCAGCTCACCACCGGGGGAGGGACAGGCCTACGAGCAGTACTTC,CASSPPGEGQAYEQYF,-,TRBV18,TRBJ2-7,-
TGCGCCAGCAGCCAAGACTCTACCCAAGAGACCCAGTACTTC,CASSQDSTQETQYF,-,TRBV5-1,TRBJ2-5,-
TGTGCCAGCAGCCAAGAAATACATAACAATCAGCCCCAGCATTTT,CASSQEIHNNQPQHF,-,TRBV4-2,TRBJ1-5,-
TGCGCCAGCAGCTTGGAGGCAGGGAAAGAGACCCAGTACTTC,CASSLEAGKETQYF,-,TRBV5-1,TRBJ2-5,-
TGTGCCTGGAGTGACGCAGGGGCAAGCCCCTACGAGCAGTACTTC,CAWSDAGASPYEQYF,-,TRBV30,TRBJ2-7,-
TGTGCCAGCAGCCCGTCTCGGGCGTCCTACGAGCAGTACTTC,CASSPSRASYEQYF,-,TRBV7-7,TRBJ2-7,-
TGCGCCAGCAGCTTGGCCTTGGAGCCCCAGCATTTT,CASSLALEPQHF,few,TRBV5-1,TRBJ1-5,-
TGCGCCAGCAGCATGTCCAGGGATCAGCCCCAGCATTTT,CASSMSRDQPQHF,once,TRBV5-1,TRBJ1-5,-
TGTGCCAGCAGCTGGACAAAGCGGGAGGGCCTGGGAGAGACCCAGTACTTC,CASSWTKREGLGETQYF,-,TRBV7-2,TRBJ2-5,TRBD2
TGCGCCAGCAGCTTGGCCCAGGTAGTAGATACGCAGTATTTT,CASSLAQVVDTQYF,-,TRBV5-1,TRBJ2-3,-
TGCGCCAGCAGCTTGCTTAGCGGGGGGCAGAACGGGGAGCTGTTTTTT,CASSLLSGGQNGELFF,-,TRBV5-1,TRBJ2-2,TRBD2
TGTGCCAGCAGGGGCCCCGGGAAGGTAAATGAGCAGTTCTTC,CASRGPGKVNEQFF,once,TRBV28,TRBJ2-1,-
TGCGCCAGCAGTCAGGGTACGGACAGGATGAACACTGAAGCTTTCTTT,CASSQGTDRMNTEAFF,-,TRBV23-1,TRBJ1-1,TRBD1
TGCGCCAGCAGCTTGGCCGGCACAGATACGCAGTATTTT,CASSLAGTDTQYF,few,TRBV5-1,TRBJ2-3,-
TGTGCCAGCAGCTTGGTCCTAGCGGGAGGTAGTGGTACGCAGTATTTT,CASSLVLAGGSGTQYF,-,TRBV5-5,TRBJ2-3,TRBD2
TGTGCCAGCAGTTCCGACTCAACAGGGAGCTATGGCTACACCTTC,CASSSDSTGSYGYTF,-,TRBV28,TRBJ1-2,-
TGTGCCAGCAGTTTATTCAGGGGGGGCAACGAGCAGTACTTC,CASSLFRGGNEQYF,-,TRBV28,TRBJ2-7,-
TGTGCCAGCAGTCTCGGGGGCTCGGATACGCAGTATTTT,CASSLGGSDTQYF,-,TRBV6-5,TRBJ2-3,-
TGCGCCAGCAGCCCCGCCGGGGCAGCCTACAATGAGCAGTTCTTC,CASSPAGAAYNEQFF,-,TRBV5-1,TRBJ2-1,-
TGTGCCAGCAGCCCCGGAGGAGCGCCGAACACCGGGGAGCTGTTTTTT,CASSPGGAPNTGELFF,once,TRBV5-4,TRBJ2-2,-
TGTGCCTGGACCCCCTACCCGGGACAGGGGAGTTCCCAGTACTTC,CAWTPYPGQGSSQYF,-,TRBV30,TRBJ2-5,TRBD1
TGCGCCAGCAGCTTGGGGGGGACAGGCCGCCAAGAGACCCAGTACTTC,CASSLGGTGRQETQYF,-,TRBV5-1,TRBJ2-5,TRBD1
TGTGCCAGCAGCTTGTTAGCCGGGACGGTGGATTACGAGCAGTACTTC,CASSLLAGTVDYEQYF,-,TRBV5-4,TRBJ2-7,-
TGCGCCAGCAGCTTGTTGGTGTCGGGAGCTAGTCCCGGGGAGCTGTTTTTT,CASSLLVSGASPGELFF,-,TRBV5-1,TRBJ2-2,-
TGTGCCAGCAGGCGTGCTAGCGGGGACAATGAGCAGTTCTTC,CASRRASGDNEQFF,-,TRBV11-3,TRBJ2-1,TRBD2
TGTGCCAGCAGCCAAGAGTCGGGCGGGAGGGCCGAGGGTACGCAGTATTTT,CASSQESGGRAEGTQYF,-,TRBV4-2,TRBJ2-3,TRBD2
TGCGCCAGCAGCCAAGATAGGGCGGGAGTGAGGTACAATGAGCAGTTCTTC,CASSQDRAGVRYNEQFF,-,TRBV4-1,TRBJ2-1,TRBD2
TGTGCCAGCAGCTTAGTCACAGGGGGCTACGAGCAGTACTTC,CASSLVTGGYEQYF,-,TRBV11-2,TRBJ2-7,TRBD1
TGCGCCAGCAGCTTGTCGGCGACTACCCAAGAGACCCAGTACTTC,CASSLSATTQETQYF,-,TRBV5-1,TRBJ2-5,-
TGTGCCAGCAGTGGACAGGGCTTGGCCATTCAGTACTTC,CASSGQGLAIQYF,-,TRBV2,TRBJ2-4,TRBD1
TGTGCCAGCAGCACTAGCGGGAGCAGCGACGAGCAGTACTTC,CASSTSGSSDEQYF,-,TRBV7-3,TRBJ2-7,TRBD2
TGCAGCGTCCACCCTCTCCACACAGATACGCAGTATTTT,CSVHPLHTDTQYF,-,TRBV29-1,TRBJ2-3,-
TGTGCCAGCAGCAACCAGACAGGGGGTGTTGATAGCAATCAGCCCCAGCATTTT,CASSNQTGGVDSNQPQHF,-,TRBV21-1,TRBJ1-5,-
TGCGCCGGCAGCAAGGGACAGGGGAACACCGGGGAGCTGTTTTTT,CAGSKGQGNTGELFF,-,TRBV5-1,TRBJ2-2,TRBD1
TGTGCCAGCAGCAAAGTTTGCGCCTTCCAAGAGACCCAGTACTTC,CASSKVCAFQETQYF,-,TRBV21-1,TRBJ2-5,-
TGTGCCAGCAGCCGACGACGGTACAATGAGCAGTTCTTC,CASSRRRYNEQFF,-,TRBV7-8,TRBJ2-1,-
TGTGCCACCAGCAGAGATTCCCTCAGCGGGAGGGCCGAAGAGACCCAGTACTTC,CATSRDSLSGRAEETQYF,-,TRBV15,TRBJ2-5,TRBD2
TGTGCCAGCAGTCCGCCCACTAGCCGGCAGCCCTACGAGCAGTACTTC,CASSPPTSRQPYEQYF,-,TRBV6-6,TRBJ2-7,-
TGCGCCAGCAGCTTGGCCAGGGACCCCGGGACTGAAGCTTTCTTT,CASSLARDPGTEAFF,-,TRBV5-1,TRBJ1-1,-
TGTGCCACCAGCGGTGGGAGACAGGGGAGCGTCGAGCAGTTCTTC,CATSGGRQGSVEQFF,once,TRBV15,TRBJ2-1,TRBD1
TGTGCCAGTAGCGGTCTTCCGGGAAACAGGGGCTACGAGCAGTACTTC,CASSGLPGNRGYEQYF,-,TRBV19,TRBJ2-7,TRBD1
TGCGCCAGCAGCTTGGATGGGGCGACGGGGGCAATTCGGACTGAAGCTTTCTTT,CASSLDGATGAIRTEAFF,-,TRBV5-1,TRBJ1-1,-
TGTGCCAGCAGCTTGGCAGGGACCCTAGCCAAAAACATTCAGTACTTC,CASSLAGTLAKNIQYF,-,TRBV7-2,TRBJ2-4,-
TGTGCCAGCAGGCCTGGGCTAGCGAGTTACAATGAGCAGTTCTTC,CASRPGLASYNEQFF,few,TRBV27,TRBJ2-1,-
TGTGCCAGCTCACCAACCCGAAGTAGCGGCTTCACAGATACGCAGTATTTT,CASSPTRSSGFTDTQYF,once,TRBV18,TRBJ2-3,-
TGTGCCAGCAGCCCCTACGCCGATAGCACAGATACGCAGTATTTT,CASSPYADSTDTQYF,-,TRBV7-3,TRBJ2-3,-
TGTGCCAGCAGCCCAGGACAGGGGTCGGGGAATGAGCAGTTCTTC,CASSPGQGSGNEQFF,-,TRBV9,TRBJ2-1,TRBD1